The clone carrying this T cell receptor (beta chain) was seen many times. What it binds is not known. The data derive from a study of neurological immune-mediated disorders. Study-level results: One related-CDR3 cluster, identified by phylogenetic grouping, held the repertoires of 18 of 34 multiple sclerosis patients and was a possible signature. Multiple sclerosis was found to have the least TCR clonal expansion, below healthy controls, and HTLV-1-associated myelopathy the most.

5'RACE employing 10-nucleotide random UMIs yielded the cDNA. TCRdb independently ran MiXCR on the 5' RACE reads; one entry per CDR3 protein. The profile shows some 83,000 distinct CDR3 sequences, around 2.6% of them singletons. Per germline, CDR1 SGHDN and CDR2 FVKESK. This CDR3 has 15 amino acids. V lost 4 bases and J lost 2, with 13 bases in between. This sequence originates from a young woman with multiple sclerosis. The sequenced sample was PBMCs. The chain links TRBV14 to TRBJ2-3, with D unclear. CDR3 in amino acids: CASSLLPPSTDTQYF. The CDR3, as DNA: TGTGCCAGCAGCCTTCTTCCCCCGTCCACAGATACGCAGTATTTT.